The rows below give T cell receptor beta chains drawn from one sample of a study of T-cell memory formation after mild COVID-19. TCRdb passed the 5' RACE reads through MiXCR, listing each CDR3 protein once. The repertoire holds 130,000 to 150,000 distinct CDR3 sequences, approximately 6% seen once, with approximately 2% in the top ten. The sample taken for sequencing was PBMCs or a T cell subset sorted from them (not recorded which). The receptors derive from an adult woman who had mild COVID-19 (a few samples of this study predate the infection). Cell type and time point are not known. Each CDR3 is given with its conserved first and last residue. A D gene is named only where the DNA matches it firmly. Only some rows state a clone size, as once, few, many or a class for expanded clones.

j_call clone_size d_call v_call cdr3_aa cdr3_nt
TRBJ2-1 many NA TRBV7-9 CASSLDYGDEQFF TGTGCCAGCAGCCTGGACTATGGCGATGAGCAGTTCTTC
TRBJ1-1 few NA TRBV3-1 CASGGIGTEAFF TGTGCCAGCGGGGGAATCGGGACTGAAGCTTTCTTT
TRBJ1-2 many TRBD1 TRBV5-1 CASSEGAADGYTF TGCGCCAGCAGCGAGGGGGCAGCGGATGGCTACACCTTC
TRBJ2-1 many NA TRBV14 CASRRAGFGHNEQFF TGTGCCAGCAGACGAGCAGGGTTCGGCCACAATGAGCAGTTCTTC
TRBJ2-3 many TRBD2 TRBV11-2 CASSFPGLLTDTQYF TGTGCCAGCAGCTTTCCGGGACTACTAACAGATACGCAGTATTTT
TRBJ2-2 many NA TRBV20-1 CSASTDPNTGELFF TGCAGTGCTTCAACAGACCCGAACACCGGGGAGCTGTTTTTT
TRBJ2-7 many TRBD1 TRBV7-3 CASSFTGTGDYEQYF TGTGCCAGCAGCTTCACCGGGACAGGGGACTACGAGCAGTACTTC
TRBJ2-1 few TRBD2 TRBV5-1 CASSWTSLTNEQFF TGCGCCAGCAGCTGGACTAGCTTAACCAATGAGCAGTTCTTC
TRBJ1-4 few NA TRBV7-8 CASSLALSTWNEKLFF TGTGCCAGCAGCTTAGCCCTTTCAACCTGGAATGAAAAACTGTTTTTT
TRBJ1-5 many TRBD1 TRBV7-2 CASSSRDSSPF TGTGCCAGCAGCTCCCGGGACAGCTCACCATTT
TRBJ1-1 few NA TRBV7-3 CASSFSQGEAFF TGTGCCAGCAGCTTTTCCCAGGGGGAAGCTTTCTTT
TRBJ2-3 many NA TRBV7-6 CASSLARQTDTQYF TGTGCCAGCAGCTTAGCGCGACAGACAGATACGCAGTATTTT
TRBJ2-3 NA NA TRBV12-3/TRBV12-4 CASSFMGRFTDTQYF TGTGCCAGCAGTTTTATGGGGCGGTTCACAGATACGCAGTATTTT
TRBJ2-7 few NA TRBV11-2 CASSFREAQYF TGTGCCAGCAGCTTCCGCGAGGCGCAGTACTTC
TRBJ2-3 many NA TRBV12-3/TRBV12-4 CASSYGDTDTQYF TGTGCCAGCAGTTACGGGGACACAGATACGCAGTATTTT
TRBJ2-2 NA TRBD1 TRBV20-1 CSARGTGVVGELFF TGCAGTGCTAGAGGGACAGGGGTTGTCGGGGAGCTGTTTTTT
TRBJ2-5 NA NA TRBV11-2 CASSFWLSGETQYF TGTGCCAGCAGCTTTTGGCTAAGCGGCGAGACCCAGTACTTC
TRBJ2-2 NA NA TRBV3-1 CASSHSGSGELFF TGTGCCAGCAGCCATAGCGGTTCCGGGGAGCTGTTTTTT
TRBJ2-5 NA NA TRBV10-3 CAISEGKGKETQYF TGTGCCATCAGTGAGGGGAAAGGCAAAGAGACCCAGTACTTC
TRBJ1-5 few NA TRBV20-1 CSANRDSNQPQHF TGCAGTGCTAACCGAGATAGCAATCAGCCCCAGCATTTT
TRBJ2-3 many NA TRBV7-3 CASSPQRTDTQYF TGTGCCAGCAGCCCTCAGAGGACAGATACGCAGTATTTT
TRBJ2-4 NA NA TRBV3-1 CASSQAGAKNIQYF TGTGCCAGCAGCCAAGCGGGAGCCAAAAACATTCAGTACTTC
TRBJ2-5 NA NA TRBV12-3/TRBV12-4 CASSFLPQETQYF TGTGCCAGCAGTTTCTTGCCCCAAGAGACCCAGTACTTC
TRBJ1-5 many NA TRBV20-1 CSAREKRPHSNQPQHF TGCAGTGCTAGAGAGAAGAGACCCCATAGCAATCAGCCCCAGCATTTT
TRBJ1-1 many TRBD1 TRBV7-8 CASSYTKGQVSTEAFF TGTGCCAGCAGCTATACAAAGGGACAGGTGTCCACTGAAGCTTTCTTT
TRBJ2-7 few NA TRBV6-5 CASRNLRYAAYEQYF TGTGCCAGCAGAAACCTAAGATACGCGGCCTACGAGCAGTACTTC
TRBJ2-1 few TRBD2 TRBV12-3/TRBV12-4 CASKGFSGGQFF TGTGCCAGCAAGGGGTTCTCGGGGGGGCAGTTCTTC
TRBJ2-1 many TRBD2 TRBV24-1 CATSEASGPRHNEQFF TGTGCCACCAGTGAAGCTAGCGGACCCAGACACAATGAGCAGTTCTTC
TRBJ2-1 many TRBD2 TRBV7-2 CASSLEQQRGDMFF TGTGCCAGCAGCCTCGAACAGCAGCGGGGGGATATGTTCTTC
TRBJ2-1 few NA TRBV6-5 CASSSGPIRNNEQFF TGTGCCAGCAGTTCGGGCCCAATTAGGAACAATGAGCAGTTCTTC
TRBJ2-7 NA NA TRBV29-1 CSVESGSRVSYEQYF TGCAGCGTTGAGTCTGGCAGCCGAGTTTCCTACGAGCAGTACTTC
TRBJ1-2 few NA TRBV29-1 CSVFAYGYTF TGCAGCGTTTTCGCCTATGGCTACACCTTC
TRBJ2-1 NA NA TRBV9 CASSVGAGTAYNEQFF TGTGCCAGCAGCGTAGGTGCCGGTACCGCCTACAATGAGCAGTTCTTC
TRBJ1-1 NA TRBD1 TRBV10-2 CASSTNDRGPEAFF TGCGCCAGCAGTACAAACGACAGGGGCCCTGAAGCTTTCTTT
TRBJ2-7 many NA TRBV6-6 CASSLGHPYEQYF TGTGCCAGCAGCCTGGGACACCCCTACGAGCAGTACTTC
TRBJ2-3 few NA TRBV12-3/TRBV12-4 CASTPFGGFTDTQYF TGTGCCAGCACCCCATTTGGGGGATTCACAGATACGCAGTATTTT
TRBJ1-5 few NA TRBV19 CASSIARGGNQPQHF TGTGCCAGTAGTATAGCCAGGGGTGGGAATCAGCCCCAGCATTTT
TRBJ2-3 few TRBD2 TRBV5-5 CASSSPGTTHTDTQYF TGTGCCAGCAGCTCGCCCGGGACTACTCACACAGATACGCAGTATTTT
TRBJ1-6 few TRBD1 TRBV2 CASSAEQGLSSPLHF TGTGCCAGCAGTGCCGAACAGGGGCTGAGTTCACCCCTCCACTTT
TRBJ2-5 many TRBD1 TRBV7-9 CASSPTGPGTQYF TGTGCCAGCAGCCCGACAGGGCCCGGGACCCAGTACTTC
TRBJ2-1 many NA TRBV7-2 CASSQRLQSYNEQFF TGTGCCAGCAGCCAACGACTTCAGTCCTACAATGAGCAGTTCTTC
TRBJ2-7 few NA TRBV30 CAWSKQVWEQYF TGTGCCTGGAGTAAACAGGTTTGGGAGCAGTACTTC
TRBJ2-1 many NA TRBV4-1 CASSQPDIPSYNEQFF TGCGCCAGCAGCCAACCTGACATTCCCTCCTACAATGAGCAGTTCTTC
TRBJ1-5 NA NA TRBV19 CASSSLPRVLNF TGTGCCAGTAGTTCGTTGCCCCGGGTCCTCAATTTT
TRBJ2-3 many NA TRBV5-1 CASGLQGMETDTQYF TGCGCCAGCGGATTACAGGGTATGGAGACAGATACGCAGTATTTT